Following are 5 T cell receptor beta chains from one sample sequenced in a study of blood T cell repertoires in COVID-19. Here immunoSEQ multiplex PCR was the method, and the copy in TCRdb shows in-frame clones only, minus some. The sample lists 95,000 to 150,000 clones, 87% seen once, with roughly 30% in the top ten. The specimen sequenced was peripheral blood. Every receptor here comes from a woman in her 70s with acute or convalescent COVID-19.

The chain recombines TRBV14 with TRBJ2-7; no definite D call. Trimming removed 2 bases at V and 7 bases at J, with 12 bases between. This CDR3 has 13 amino acids. Germline lookup yields CDR1 SGHDN and CDR2 FVKESK. CDR3 nucleotides: TGTGCCAGCAGCCAACCCTCCCCTTCGGAGCAGTACTTC. This encodes CASSQPSPSEQYF.

The chain is built from TRBV24-1 and TRBJ1-2, with D perhaps matching TRBD1 (6 bases). CDR1 and CDR2 (germline): KGHDR, SFDVKD. V lost 3 bases and J lost 8, with 12 bases in between. The CDR3 extends over 13 amino acids. The CDR3 loop reads CATSDLRGWGYTF. For the CDR3, the DNA is TGTGCCACCAGTGATCTCAGGGGCTGGGGCTACACCTTC.

The V gene is TRBV28, the J gene TRBJ1-5; the D gene is possibly TRBD1 (5 bases). CDR1 is MDHEN, CDR2 SYDVKM, per germline. This CDR3 has 13 amino acids. Trimming took 8 bases from V and 5 from J, leaving 13 bases between them. The CDR3 DNA sequence: TGTGCCAGCTGTACCCCGACAGATCAGCCCCAGCATTTT. This translates into CASCTPTDQPQHF. Combining the CDR3 with reference TRBV28 and TRBJ1-5 gives the whole variable domain DVKVTQSSRYLVKRTGEKVFLECVQDMDHENMFWYRQDPGLGLRLIYFSYDVKMKEKGDIPEGYSVSREKKERFSLILESASTNQTSMYLCASCTPTDQPQHFGDGTRLSIL.

This clone appeared once. This rearrangement joins TRBV9 to TRBJ2-1, with 9 bases identical to TRBD2. With 0 bases clipped from V and 12 bases from J, the junction kept 10 bases outside the gene matches. The germline V gene encodes CDR1 SGDLS and CDR2 YYNGEE. This CDR3 is built from 15 residues. CDR3 nucleotides: TGTGCCAGCAGCGTAGCCCCTAGCGGGGCTCAAGGGCAGTTCTTC. This gives the protein CASSVAPSGAQGQFF.

The CDR3 spells CAYRLAGGTYEQYF. CDR3 in DNA: TGTGCCTACAGACTAGCGGGGGGGACCTACGAGCAGTACTTC. The chain couples TRBV30 to TRBJ2-7, with 14 bases that match TRBD2. The CDR3 runs 14 residues. J gave up 2 bases and V 7 bases, and 4 bases lay outside the gene matches. Germline CDR1 GTSNPN, CDR2 SVGIG (reference sequence).